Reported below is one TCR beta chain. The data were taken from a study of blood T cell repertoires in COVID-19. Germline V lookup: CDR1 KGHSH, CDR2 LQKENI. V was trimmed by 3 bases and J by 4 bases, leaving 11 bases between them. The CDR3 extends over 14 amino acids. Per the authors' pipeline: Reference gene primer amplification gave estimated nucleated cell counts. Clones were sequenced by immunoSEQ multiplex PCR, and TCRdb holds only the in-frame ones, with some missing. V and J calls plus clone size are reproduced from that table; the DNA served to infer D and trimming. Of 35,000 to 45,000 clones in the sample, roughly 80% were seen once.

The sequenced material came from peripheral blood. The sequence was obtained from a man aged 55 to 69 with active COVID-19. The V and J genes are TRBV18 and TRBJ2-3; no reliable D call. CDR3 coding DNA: TGTGCCAGCTCACCCTTGCTTAGTTCAGATACGCAGTATTTT. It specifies CASSPLLSSDTQYF.